This is a list of T cell receptor beta chains from one sample in a study of T cell responses to AZD1222 COVID-19 vaccine. Using immunoSEQ multiplex PCR, the repertoire was profiled, and TCRdb retains in-frame clones only, with some absent. The sample holds over 120,000 clones, 75% to 90% seen once. The material was peripheral blood, obtained on day 0 of AZD1222 vaccination. These receptors all come from an adult in good health. CDR3s include the opening cysteine and the closing phenylalanine or tryptophan. D genes are given only for firm matches. For some rows the clone size is stated as once, few or many, or as a class when expanded; others skip it.

>-|-|TRBV3-1/TRBV3-2|TRBJ1-4
CASSQRGSFRIGEKLFF
TGTGCCAGCAGCCAAAGGGGAAGTTTTCGCATCGGGGAAAAACTGTTTTTT
>-|-|TRBV30|TRBJ2-2
CAWRGFRELFF
TGTGCCTGGAGGGGGTTCCGGGAGCTGTTTTTT
>-|-|TRBV27|TRBJ1-3
CASSTSPFPSSSGNTIYF
TGTGCCAGCAGTACGAGCCCCTTTCCCTCCAGCTCTGGAAACACCATATATTTT
>once|-|TRBV12-3/TRBV12-4|TRBJ2-2
CASSSVVRELFF
TGTGCCAGCAGTTCAGTTGTAAGGGAGCTGTTTTTT
>-|TRBD1|TRBV7-9|TRBJ2-1
CASSLVGRGLPDEQFF
TGTGCCAGCAGCTTAGTGGGCAGGGGGCTACCGGATGAGCAGTTCTTC
>-|TRBD1|TRBV2|TRBJ1-1
CASISAGDRANTEAFF
TGTGCCAGCATCTCCGCAGGGGACAGGGCAAACACTGAAGCTTTCTTT
>-|-|TRBV27|TRBJ1-5
CASSRLDRRNQPQHF
TGTGCCAGCAGTCGACTCGACAGGAGAAATCAGCCCCAGCATTTT
>-|-|TRBV4-1|TRBJ1-2
CASSQASRPFGYTF
TGCGCCAGCAGCCAAGCCTCACGTCCCTTCGGCTACACCTTC
>-|-|TRBV24-1|TRBJ1-2
CATSSHEWPNYGYTF
TGTGCCACCAGTTCCCACGAGTGGCCGAACTATGGCTACACCTTC
>-|-|TRBV5-6|TRBJ1-5
CASSPVSSGASNQPQHF
TGTGCCAGCAGCCCCGTATCGTCAGGGGCAAGTAATCAGCCCCAGCATTTT
>-|-|TRBV28|TRBJ2-5
CASSQTNEETQYF
TGTGCCAGCAGTCAGACTAACGAAGAGACCCAGTACTTC
>-|-|TRBV9|TRBJ2-3
CASSPPSGRFTDTQYF
TGTGCCAGCAGCCCTCCCTCGGGTCGGTTCACAGATACGCAGTATTTT
>-|-|TRBV5-4|TRBJ2-2
CASSFGGNTGELFF
TGTGCCAGCAGCTTTGGCGGTAACACCGGGGAGCTGTTTTTT
>-|-|TRBV6-2/TRBV6-3|TRBJ1-1
CASSYWATSEAFF
TGTGCCAGCAGTTACTGGGCCACCAGTGAAGCTTTCTTT
>-|-|TRBV19|TRBJ1-5
CASKQRAGQQPQHF
TGTGCCAGTAAGCAAAGGGCAGGGCAGCAGCCCCAGCATTTT
>-|-|TRBV27|TRBJ1-6
CASSSVLRLSYNSPLHF
TGTGCCAGCAGTTCCGTTTTGCGGCTCTCCTATAATTCACCCCTCCACTTT
>-|TRBD2|TRBV30|TRBJ2-7
CAWSVHSLREGRYEQYF
TGTGCCTGGAGTGTACACTCTCTTCGGGAGGGGCGGTACGAGCAGTACTTC
>-|-|TRBV11-3|TRBJ1-1
CASSKTGNTEAFF
TGTGCCAGCAGCAAGACAGGGAACACTGAAGCTTTCTTT